The 4 T cell receptor beta chains below come from one sample, sequenced in a study of blood T cell repertoires in COVID-19. Repertoires were generated with immunoSEQ multiplex PCR, while TCRdb's copy carries only in-frame clones and drops some. The sample has tens of thousands of clones, around 76% seen once. The sequencing input was peripheral blood. These receptors all stem from a woman aged 60-75 years with acute or convalescent COVID-19.

V usage is TRBV12-5 and J usage is TRBJ1-1; D remains unclear. Trimming shortened V by 4 bases and J by 3 bases, and 6 bases separated the two germline ends. Looked up from germline, CDR1 is LGHNT and CDR2 is FRNRAP. This CDR3 spans 12 amino acids. The CDR3 DNA reads TGTGCTAGTGGTTCCCTTGACACTGAAGCTTTCTTT. Its protein product is CASGSLDTEAFF.

The rearrangement links TRBV11-3 to TRBJ2-3, with unresolved D. The CDR3 sequence is 12 residues long. V was cut by 8 bases and J by 6 bases, with 12 bases left in between. Germline V gives CDR1 SGHNT, CDR2 YENEEA. The chain's CDR3 is CASQSNSDTQYF. CDR3 nucleotides: TGTGCCAGCCAATCAAACTCCGATACGCAGTATTTT.

This clone was counted once. This sequence joins TRBV4-1 and TRBJ1-2; TRBD1 matches at 8 bases. The V gene's germline CDR1 is MGHRA and CDR2 YSYEKL. There are 16 residues in the CDR3. Losses at the gene ends were 4 bases for V and 3 bases for J; bases not matched to a gene: 10. CDR3 nucleotide sequence: TGCGCCAGCAGCCGGGCTCGGACAGGGCAGGACTATGGCTACACCTTC. This codes for CASSRARTGQDYGYTF.

This chain uses TRBV30 with TRBJ2-3; D perhaps matches TRBD2 (5 bases). Trimming shortened V by 0 bases and J by 5 bases, and 12 bases separated the two germline ends. The CDR3 is made up of 14 amino acids. The germline V gene has CDR1 GTSNPN and CDR2 SVGIG (reference sequence). CDR3 loop: CAWSVLAGKDTQYF. As DNA, the CDR3 is TGTGCCTGGAGTGTACTTGCGGGTAAAGATACGCAGTATTTT.